This T cell receptor (beta chain) originates from a study of CXCR3-negative and CXCR3-positive naive CD8 T cells. UMI-labeled 5' RACE yielded the TRB cDNA libraries. TCRdb reanalyzed the 5' RACE reads and collapses them to one entry per CDR3 protein, without DNA. The sample has fewer than 95,000 distinct CDR3 sequences; the top ten hold 1.1%. Germline V gene sequence: CDR1 SGHDN, CDR2 FVKESK. The CDR3 is made up of 14 amino acids. Sequenced material: naive CXCR3- CD8+ T cells from blood. The sample's subset: CD45RO-CCR7+CD27+CD95- naive CD8+ T cells lacking CXCR3 (TNR3-). This receptor was taken from a human donor in good health. Some clones in this sample may be carry-over from other donors' samples. The chain couples TRBV14 to TRBJ1-6. The chain's CDR3 is CASSQVERNSPLHF.